The source of this T cell receptor (beta chain) is a study of blood T cells in healthy people across ages. This CDR3 region has 15 residues. Germline V CDR1 and CDR2: SGHTA, FQGTGA. V lost 2 bases and J lost 6; bases outside the gene matches: 5. Primed by a sample-barcoded 5' primer and a J-beta primer mix, a second PCR proceeded for about 6 to 12 cycles. MiXCR, applied by TCRdb to the 5' RACE reads, yields one record per CDR3 protein. Of 1.5 million to 2 million distinct CDR3 sequences in the sample, about 35% were seen once. This clonotype occurred a few times. The V gene is TRBV7-3, the J gene TRBJ2-1; 9 bases line up with TRBD1. Sequencing was performed on blood. The sequence was collected from a woman between 25 and 40 years old in good health. In nucleotides, the CDR3 is TGTGCCAGCAGCTTATTAGTGGGACAGGGCAATGAGCAGTTCTTC. It translates to CASSLLVGQGNEQFF.